These 9 T cell receptor beta chains share one sample of origin, sequenced in a study of blood T cell repertoires in COVID-19. Measured with immunoSEQ multiplex PCR; TCRdb has only the in-frame clones, and not every one. The data contain some 220,000 clones, roughly 84% of them singletons. Sequencing input: peripheral blood. These receptors all stem from a middle-aged man with active or convalescent COVID-19.

The J gene is TRBJ2-1, the V gene TRBV30; 8 bases are shared with TRBD2. CDR3 size: 14 residues. The germline V gene encodes CDR1 GTSNPN and CDR2 SVGIG (reference sequence). V was clipped by 4 bases and J by 11 bases; unmatched bases: 13. CDR3 bases: TGTGCCTGGACCCCATCCCCGGGACTAGGAAAGCAGTTCTTC. Protein sequence: CAWTPSPGLGKQFF.

The chain employs TRBV3-1 (or the pseudogene TRBV3-2) and TRBJ2-3; no definite D call. Germline values: CDR1 LGHDT, CDR2 YNNKEL (reference sequence). The CDR3 loop spans 12 amino acids. With 2 bases removed from V and 7 bases from J, the gap between germline ends came to 7 bases. The CDR3 nucleotides read TGTGCCAGCAGCCAATGGGCGAATACGCAGTATTTT. It codes for CASSQWANTQYF.

The chain has TRBV5-1 and TRBJ2-1; 8 nucleotides match TRBD2. Germline V gene sequence: CDR1 SGHRS, CDR2 YFSETQ. CDR3 length equals 17 residues. V lost 5 bases and J lost 0; bases outside the gene matches: 10. CDR3 protein: CASSSSGSPYSYNEQFF. CDR3 bases: TGCGCCAGCAGTTCCAGCGGGAGCCCCTACTCCTACAATGAGCAGTTCTTC.

The sample holds one count of this clone. This chain links TRBV6-2 or TRBV6-3 with TRBJ1-6, with TRBD1 matching over 8 bases. V dropped 2 bases and J dropped 10; count of bases not matched to a gene: 7. Germline CDR1 MNHEY, CDR2 SVGEGT. The CDR3 spans 15 residues. CDR3 nucleotides: TGTGCCAGCAGTTACGGTGACAGGGGTAGGTCACCCCTCCACTTT. Its protein is CASSYGDRGRSPLHF.

The gene calls are TRBV19 and TRBJ2-1, with 9 bases fitting TRBD1. J lost 0 bases, V lost 6 bases, and 15 bases had no gene match. The CDR3 is 19 amino acids. In germline, CDR1 is LNHDA, CDR2 SQIVND (reference sequence). The CDR3 region is CASSYIGQGMVGSYNEQFF. In DNA form, the CDR3 reads TGTGCCAGTAGCTATATCGGACAGGGGATGGTGGGCTCCTACAATGAGCAGTTCTTC.

This clone has just a few counts. V gene TRBV2 combines with J gene TRBJ1-2; possibly TRBD1 for D (5 bases). Germline V lookup: CDR1 SNHLY, CDR2 FYNNEI. The CDR3 has 14 amino acids. V was cut by 4 bases and J by 0 bases, with 9 bases left in between. The CDR3 DNA sequence: TGTGCCAGCAGTGGACAGACCACTAACTATGGCTACACCTTC. This translates into CASSGQTTNYGYTF.

The V gene is TRBV5-5, the J gene TRBJ1-1, with TRBD1 matching over 8 bases. Losses at the gene ends were 0 bases for V and 5 bases for J; bases not matched to a gene: 9. The CDR3 is 16 amino acids. The germline CDR1 and CDR2 sequences are SGHKS and YYEKEE (reference sequence). The CDR3 DNA reads as TGTGCCAGCAGCTTGGGACATGGACAGGGTGAAACTGAAGCTTTCTTT. As protein: CASSLGHGQGETEAFF.

The V gene is TRBV7-2, the J gene TRBJ2-1; tentatively, D is TRBD2 (6 bases). Germline lookup yields CDR1 SGHTA and CDR2 FQGNSA. This CDR3 spans 14 amino acids. Trimming removed 5 bases at V and 7 bases at J, with 15 bases between. CDR3 protein: CASSPRRLGNEQFF. The CDR3 nucleotides are TGTGCCAGCAGCCCCCGACGACTAGGGAATGAGCAGTTCTTC.

The chain uses TRBV5-5 and TRBJ2-5, with a weak D call TRBD2 (5 bases). This CDR3 has 13 amino acids. Per the germline V gene, CDR1 is SGHKS and CDR2 is YYEKEE (reference sequence). The ends were cut back, 1 base at V and 1 base at J, with 5 bases in the middle. The CDR3 spells CASSLRGQETQYF. In nucleotides, the CDR3 is TGTGCCAGCAGCTTGCGGGGCCAAGAGACCCAGTACTTC.